These T cell receptor beta chains were read from a single sample in a study of T-cell reconstitution after alpha-beta-depleted transplantation in children. TCRdb re-analysed the PCR reads in MiXCR, keeping a single row per CDR3 protein. The top ten hold just over 5.5% of the sample, which has about 200,000 distinct CDR3 sequences, roughly 6.6% seen once. Sequenced material: PBMCs, taken before TCRalphabeta/CD19-depleted stem cell transplant. Receptors originate from a boy between 2 and 15 years old with acute lymphoblastic leukemia, due to receive a stem cell transplant. CDR3s include the opening cysteine and the closing phenylalanine or tryptophan. The order of the fields is J gene, V gene, CDR3 protein.

J: TRBJ2-2; V: TRBV10-3; CDR3: CAISGPSGDTGELFF
J: TRBJ2-7; V: TRBV5-5; CDR3: CASSLVEGHGSYEQYF
J: TRBJ1-2; V: TRBV7-2; CDR3: CASSLAGDYGYTF
J: TRBJ2-1; V: TRBV7-8; CDR3: CASSPRRGAGNEQFF
J: TRBJ1-5; V: TRBV6-2/TRBV6-3; CDR3: CASSYQGPGNQPQHF
J: TRBJ2-7; V: TRBV20-1; CDR3: CSASRRTSSYEQYF
J: TRBJ1-1; V: TRBV20-1; CDR3: CSARGSKGGGPEAFF
J: TRBJ2-7; V: TRBV11-2; CDR3: CASSLGRQGLHEQYF
J: TRBJ2-1; V: TRBV13; CDR3: CASSSLLLSYNEQFF
J: TRBJ2-7; V: TRBV7-9; CDR3: CASSFGQGVDEQYF
J: TRBJ1-5; V: TRBV11-2; CDR3: CASSLEGYQGNQPQHF
J: TRBJ2-1; V: TRBV20-1; CDR3: CSASRVAGAYNEQFF
J: TRBJ2-1; V: TRBV28; CDR3: CASSLRTSSGNEQFF
J: TRBJ2-3; V: TRBV27; CDR3: CASIDGTGVGDTQYF
J: TRBJ2-3; V: TRBV12-3/TRBV12-4; CDR3: CASTSTKDRMTDTQYF
J: TRBJ2-5; V: TRBV28; CDR3: CASSYGAGGTETQYF
J: TRBJ2-7; V: TRBV27; CDR3: CASSSQGDEQYF
J: TRBJ2-1; V: TRBV11-3; CDR3: CASSTARHSYNEQFF
J: TRBJ1-1; V: TRBV29-1; CDR3: CSVQGTVAFF
J: TRBJ2-7; V: TRBV6-2/TRBV6-3; CDR3: CASRNKRGPTYEQYF
J: TRBJ2-3; V: TRBV4-1; CDR3: CASSGGRPTDTQYF
J: TRBJ2-7; V: TRBV25-1; CDR3: CASSTRANEQYF
J: TRBJ2-5; V: TRBV7-8; CDR3: CASSLAVGRGEETQYF
J: TRBJ2-1; V: TRBV14; CDR3: CASSQGGRNNEQFF
J: TRBJ2-5; V: TRBV30; CDR3: CAWSLGLAEQETQYF
J: TRBJ1-1; V: TRBV12-3/TRBV12-4; CDR3: CASSHLTNTEAFF
J: TRBJ2-6; V: TRBV5-4; CDR3: CASSDKSSGANVLTF